The entry below gives a single T cell receptor (beta chain) sequence along with its context. Its cognate antigen is unknown. Deletions cut 2 bases from V and 3 bases from J, with 11 bases between. The CDR3 spans 14 residues. Germline values: CDR1 MGHRA, CDR2 YSYEKL. This sample is part of a study of vaccination and CD4 T cells after COVID-19. Overall study results and limits: A nonsignificant median increase from about 22 to 38 SARS-CoV-2-reactive clonotypes was observed.

Treatment indicated: roughly 10-day PBMC culture with coronavirus spike peptide pools or control peptides (ViraFEST assay). Every positive PCR date fell between March and December 2020, earlier than the US Alpha, Beta and Delta variants. Cultures of PBMCs, two million per well, were set up with around 9.7 IU/ml IL-2 and approximately 9.4 ug/ml peptide pools. The assay that was used to sequence DNA from cultured CD4+ T cells was the Oncomine TCR Beta short-read assay. It was cultured CD4+ T cells from which genomic DNA was extracted. TCRdb re-derived calls from the PCR reads in MiXCR, one entry per CDR3 protein. Here the sample spans 1,500 or so distinct CDR3 sequences, about 80% being singletons.

This receptor was taken from a human donor who had recovered from COVID-19. The rearrangement links TRBV4-1 to TRBJ2-7; D ambiguous. This sample comprised CD4+ T cells from blood, cultured in vitro, obtained after SARS-CoV-2 vaccination. The CDR3 region is CASSQPRKGYEQYF. The CDR3, as DNA: TGCGCCAGCAGCCAACCGAGGAAGGGCTACGAGCAGTACTTC.